Below are 30 T cell receptor beta chains sequenced from a single sample in a study of vaccination effects on CD4 cells after COVID-19. Repertoires were generated with immunoSEQ multiplex PCR, while TCRdb's copy carries only in-frame clones and drops some. Here the sample spans 65,000 to 95,000 clones, around 74% being singletons. Viral peptide pool expansion of antigen-specific CD4+ T cells preceded sequencing in the ViraFEST assay. Isolation of CD4+ T cells took place after 10 days of culture. Each participant was administered two doses of either the BNT162b2 or the mRNA-1273 vaccine. No antigen has been assigned to these receptors. The sample here was CD4+ T cells from PBMCs cultured with HCoV-OC43 spike peptides, taken after COVID-19 vaccination. The subset denotes: HCoV-OC43 spike overlapping peptide pool stimulation. The receptors derive from a human donor who received a COVID-19 vaccine.

The table lists this clone with a few counts. The rearrangement links TRBV30 to TRBJ1-1; 7 bases match TRBD1. Per germline, CDR1 GTSNPN and CDR2 SVGIG (reference sequence). J gave up 4 bases and V 0 bases, and 11 bases lay outside the gene matches. This CDR3 spans 16 amino acids. The CDR3 DNA sequence: TGTGCCTGGAGTGTACGTGGAGGGGGCGAGGTCACTGAAGCTTTCTTT. This gives the protein CAWSVRGGGEVTEAFF.

V and J are TRBV6-4 and TRBJ1-6, with 8 bases that match TRBD1. CDR3 length: 13 amino acids. Losses at the gene ends were 4 bases for V and 9 bases for J; bases not matched to a gene: 2. CDR1 and CDR2 (germline): MRHNA, SNTAGT. This CDR3 reads CASSGQGSSPLHF. The CDR3 DNA reads as TGTGCCAGCAGTGGACAGGGGAGTTCACCCCTCCACTTT.

The chain joins TRBV19 to TRBJ2-3; 10 nucleotides align to TRBD1. The CDR3 is 13 residues long. Germline V gene sequence: CDR1 LNHDA, CDR2 SQIVND (reference sequence). V shed 8 bases, J shed 5 bases, and the junction held 4 bases outside the gene matches. The CDR3 DNA is TGTGCCAGTTCTGACAGGGGGCGAGATACGCAGTATTTT. This translates into CASSDRGRDTQYF.

The rearrangement joins TRBV6-6 to TRBJ2-3; TRBD2 aligns across 8 bases. J was trimmed by 2 bases and V by 5 bases; bases with no gene match: 9. The CDR3 sequence is 16 residues long. Germline V CDR1 and CDR2: MNHNY, SVGAGI (reference sequence). Written as DNA, the CDR3 is TGTGCCAGCAGTGGGCGGGGGGCTGGGTCCACAGATACGCAGTATTTT. Its translation is CASSGRGAGSTDTQYF.

This clone was counted a single time. The V gene is TRBV5-6, the J gene TRBJ1-6, with TRBD1 identical over 7 bases. CDR3 size: 15 residues. Germline CDR1 SGHDT, CDR2 YYEEEE. Trimming took 4 bases from V and 4 from J; bases not matched to a gene: 5. Here the CDR3 reads CASSLRDRYNSPLHF. The DNA of the CDR3 is TGTGCCAGCAGCCTCCGGGACAGATATAATTCACCCCTCCACTTT.

V gene TRBV2 combines with J gene TRBJ1-4; D gene uncertain. Trimming shortened V by 3 bases and J by 8 bases, and 10 bases separated the two germline ends. This CDR3 has 13 amino acids. CDR1 and CDR2 (germline): SNHLY, FYNNEI. CDR3 in DNA: TGTGCCAGCAGTGACCAACGAGGAGAAAAACTGTTTTTT. Its protein product is CASSDQRGEKLFF.

The chain is built from TRBV18 and TRBJ2-1; 9 nucleotides match TRBD2. The CDR3 loop spans 15 amino acids. Germline V lookup: CDR1 KGHSH, CDR2 LQKENI. The V gene end was trimmed by 3 bases and the J gene end by 5 bases; junction bases not matched to a gene: 5. The DNA of the CDR3 is TGTGCCAGCTCACCCCCCCCTAGCGGGGACAATGAGCAGTTCTTC. Translating it yields CASSPPPSGDNEQFF.

The rearrangement joins TRBV5-8 to TRBJ2-3, with 8 positions matching TRBD1. In germline, CDR1 is SGHTS, CDR2 YDEGEE. The CDR3 consists of 15 residues. The trim removed 7 bases at V and 2 bases at J, leaving 9 bases unmatched. The CDR3 DNA reads TGTGCCAGCCCGACCTGGGACAGGCACACAGATACGCAGTATTTT. This translates into CASPTWDRHTDTQYF.

This clone was counted a single time. The chain links TRBV15 to TRBJ2-7, with D possibly called TRBD1 or TRBD2 (6 bases each). The germline V gene has CDR1 LNHNV and CDR2 YYDKDF (reference sequence). There are 14 residues in the CDR3. V dropped 4 bases and J dropped 6 bases, with 16 bases sitting between them. CDR3 in DNA: TGTGCCACCAGCAAGGGATCTGGGGGGCTCGAGCAGTACGTC. This gives the protein CATSKGSGGLEQYV.

The chain has TRBV18 and TRBJ1-3; D remains unclear. V lost 2 bases and J 2 bases, leaving 7 bases between the germline ends. The CDR3 runs 14 residues. Germline values: CDR1 KGHSH, CDR2 LQKENI. The CDR3 DNA follows: TGTGCCAGCTCACCAGGGTCAACTGGAAACACCATATATTTT. Encoded protein: CASSPGSTGNTIYF.

This clone was observed a few times. V gene TRBV27 combines with J gene TRBJ2-3; D is uncertain. The V end lost 6 bases, the J end lost 2 bases, and 12 bases lay between the germline ends. Germline lookup yields CDR1 MNHEY and CDR2 SMNVEV (reference sequence). The CDR3 has 14 amino acids. The CDR3 DNA reads TGTGCCAGCAGCTTGACCTACTCCACAGATACGCAGTATTTT. Amino acid sequence: CASSLTYSTDTQYF.

The V and J genes are TRBV19 and TRBJ2-4; TRBD1 is a possible D gene (5 bases). CDR1 is LNHDA, CDR2 SQIVND, per germline (reference sequence). The ends were cut back, 4 bases at V and 0 bases at J, with 10 bases in the middle. The length of the CDR3 is 15 residues. The CDR3 spells CASSKGQGAKNIQYF. In nucleotides, the CDR3 is TGTGCCAGTAGTAAGGGTCAGGGAGCCAAAAACATTCAGTACTTC.

This clone was counted a single time. The CDR3 sequence: CASSLAGDDTQYF. The CDR3 region has the DNA TGTGCCAGCAGCTTGGCGGGGGACGATACGCAGTATTTT. The chain joins TRBV5-4 to TRBJ2-3; weak D call: TRBD2 (6 bases). The CDR3 is 13 residues long. Germline V CDR1 and CDR2: SGHNT, YYREEE (reference sequence). Trimming took off 0 bases at V and 6 bases at J, with 8 bases between the two ends.

V and J are TRBV3-1 (or the pseudogene TRBV3-2) and TRBJ1-6; tentative D call: TRBD1 (6 bases). The CDR3 consists of 13 residues. Germline-derived CDR1 and CDR2 are LGHDT and YNNKEL (reference sequence). V was pared by 8 bases and J by 10 bases, with 15 bases between. CDR3: CASPSDRGSPLHF. The CDR3 bases are TGTGCCAGCCCCTCGGACAGAGGCTCACCCCTCCACTTT.

This chain uses TRBV19 with TRBJ2-7; tentatively, D is TRBD1 or TRBD2 (6 bases each). Per germline, CDR1 LNHDA and CDR2 SQIVND (reference sequence). Trimming cost V 6 bases and J 8 bases, with 11 bases left between them. The CDR3 is 11 amino acids. The DNA of the CDR3 is TGTGCCAGTAGAGGAGGGGGGAAGCAGTACGTC. Its protein product is CASRGGGKQYV.

The V and J genes are TRBV7-9 and TRBJ1-2; TRBD1 aligns across 7 bases. The ends lost 5 bases at V and 1 base at J; junction bases unmatched: 10. The CDR3 length is 16 residues. Germline V gene data show CDR1 as SEHNR and CDR2 as FQNEAQ (reference sequence). CDR3 region: CASSRYRDRGNYGYTF. CDR3 nucleotide sequence: TGTGCCAGCAGCCGTTACCGGGACAGAGGTAACTATGGCTACACCTTC.

The chain recombines TRBV7-9 with TRBJ2-6, with 8 bases aligning to TRBD1. Germline V CDR1 and CDR2: SEHNR, FQNEAQ (reference sequence). J was trimmed by 0 bases and V by 5 bases; bases with no gene match: 9. This CDR3 contains 18 residues. The CDR3 DNA follows: TGTGCCAGCAGCCCGATGGACAGGGCAAGCTCTGGGGCCAACGTCCTGACTTTC. Amino acid sequence: CASSPMDRASSGANVLTF.

The J gene is TRBJ2-5, the V gene TRBV29-1; D may be TRBD1 (5 bases). Germline lookup yields CDR1 SQVTM and CDR2 ANQGSEA. The CDR3 totals 12 residues. V gave up 6 bases and J gave up 5 bases, with 13 bases separating them. CDR3 region: CSVSYQGETQYF. Written as DNA, the CDR3 is TGCAGCGTATCGTATCAGGGTGAGACCCAGTACTTC.

This chain joins TRBV10-3 and TRBJ2-7, with 9 bases identical to TRBD1. Per the germline V gene, CDR1 is ENHRY and CDR2 is SYGVKD. The CDR3 contains 14 residues. Trimming took 5 bases from V and 2 from J; bases not matched to a gene: 4. CDR3 nucleotides: TGTGCCATCAGTACGGGACAGGGCGCCTACGAGCAGTACGTC. It encodes CAISTGQGAYEQYV.

This chain joins TRBV10-1 and TRBJ2-1; a weak D match, TRBD2 (7 bases). Trimming took 3 bases from V and 4 from J, leaving 13 bases between them. Germline loops: CDR1 WNHNN, CDR2 SYGVQD (reference sequence). The CDR3 consists of 15 residues. In nucleotides, the CDR3 is TGCGCCAGCAGTGATCTCGGGGGGCCTTACAATGAGCAGTTCTTC. This codes for CASSDLGGPYNEQFF.

This chain joins TRBV7-9 and TRBJ1-2; D gene uncertain. CDR3 length: 14 residues. Germline CDR1 is SEHNR and CDR2 is FQNEAQ (reference sequence). Trimming stripped 3 bases from V and 5 bases from J, with 13 bases between. Here the CDR3 reads CASSLAFRSYGYTF. In nucleotides, the CDR3 is TGTGCCAGCAGCTTGGCCTTTAGATCATATGGCTACACCTTC.

The rearrangement uses TRBV9 and TRBJ2-3; a weak D match, TRBD2 (5 bases). V lost 4 bases and J 2 bases, leaving 11 bases between the germline ends. From germline, CDR1 is SGDLS and CDR2 YYNGEE. This CDR3 has 14 amino acids. CDR3 in amino acids: CASSPMLATDTQYF. CDR3 sequence (DNA): TGTGCCAGCAGCCCTATGCTAGCCACAGATACGCAGTATTTT.

The CDR3 DNA sequence: TGCGCCAGCAGCCTAAGACCGTACCAAGAGACCCAGTACTTC. Its translation: CASSLRPYQETQYF. The chain has TRBV5-1 and TRBJ2-5; D not resolved. The CDR3 length is 14 residues. Trimming pared 4 bases from V and 0 bases from J, leaving 10 bases between. CDR1 SGHRS and CDR2 YFSETQ come from the germline V gene.

The chain links TRBV23-1 to TRBJ1-4; 8 bases match TRBD1. TRBV23-1 is assigned to the ORF class and has an uncertain function. The CDR3 spans 14 residues. V shed 6 bases and J 8 bases; nucleotides not matched to a gene: 8. CDR3 coding DNA: TGCGCCAGCAGCGTCAGGGGGCCTAGAGAAAAACTGTTTTTT. As protein: CASSVRGPREKLFF.

The genes are TRBV9 and TRBJ2-2; D might be TRBD2 (5 bases). Trimming took off 0 bases at V and 2 bases at J, with 11 bases between the two ends. The length of the CDR3 is 16 residues. Germline loops: CDR1 SGDLS, CDR2 YYNGEE. This chain's CDR3 is CASSVDLAGNTGELFF. The CDR3 DNA is TGTGCCAGCAGCGTAGATTTGGCGGGTAACACCGGGGAGCTGTTTTTT. Supplemented by reference TRBV9 and TRBJ2-2, the full variable domain reads DSGVTQTPKHLITATGQRVTLRCSPRSGDLSVYWYQQSLDQGLQFLIQYYNGEERAKGNILERFSAQQFPDLHSELNLSSLELGDSALYFCASSVDLAGNTGELFFGEGSRLTVL.

This clone was detected only a few times. The chain couples TRBV7-2 to TRBJ1-6; unclear D gene. V gave up 4 bases and J gave up 4 bases, with 14 bases separating them. The CDR3 is 16 amino acids. Germline lookup yields CDR1 SGHTA and CDR2 FQGNSA. The CDR3, as DNA: TGTGCCAGCAGCTCTCCATTGGGGAGGTATAATTCACCCCTCCACTTT. Translated: CASSSPLGRYNSPLHF.

This clone was seen only a few times. The V call is TRBV9, the J call TRBJ2-2, with D maybe TRBD1 (6 bases). Germline V gives CDR1 SGDLS, CDR2 YYNGEE. V shed 3 bases and J shed 7 bases, with 13 bases lying between them. The CDR3 sequence is 14 residues long. For the CDR3, the DNA is TGTGCCAGCAGCGCACAGGGTGCAATCGGGGAGCTGTTTTTT. Translated, it gives CASSAQGAIGELFF.

In this sample, this clone turned up once. This sequence joins TRBV6-5 and TRBJ1-4, with D perhaps TRBD1 (5 bases). The V and J ends lost 1 base and 5 bases respectively, with 8 bases between them. The CDR3 spans 14 residues. Germline CDR1 MNHEY, CDR2 SVGAGI. The CDR3 region is CASSYLGGNEKLFF. The CDR3 DNA reads TGTGCCAGCAGTTACTTGGGGGGAAATGAAAAACTGTTTTTT.

This clone was seen a handful of times. Other DNA sequences of this sample code for an identical CDR3. The chain uses TRBV5-1 and TRBJ1-1; D gene uncertain. Germline V gene lookup returns CDR1 SGHRS and CDR2 YFSETQ. V lost 0 bases and J 1 base, leaving 4 bases between the germline ends. The CDR3 loop spans 13 amino acids. The CDR3 loop is CASSLGGNTEAFF. The CDR3 region has the DNA TGCGCCAGCAGCTTGGGAGGGAACACTGAAGCTTTCTTT. Looking up the rest from reference TRBV5-1 and TRBJ1-1 gives the full variable domain: KAGVTQTPRYLIKTRGQQVTLSCSPISGHRSVSWYQQTPGQGLQFLFEYFSETQRNKGNFPGRFSGRQFSNSRSEMNVSTLELGDSALYLCASSLGGNTEAFFGQGTRLTVV.

The chain carries TRBV6-5 and TRBJ1-4; D perhaps matches TRBD1 (5 bases). V lost 6 bases, J lost 0 bases, and 11 bases lay in between. CDR1 is MNHEY, CDR2 SVGAGI, per germline. The CDR3 consists of 15 residues. The DNA for the CDR3 is TGTGCCAGCAGAAGGGACGGAGCAACTAATGAAAAACTGTTTTTT. Its protein is CASRRDGATNEKLFF.